The 16 T cell receptor beta chains given below trace back to one sample, sequenced in a study of T cells in localized non-small cell lung cancer. TCRdb's table, derived via immunoSEQ multiplex PCR, lists solely in-frame clones and lacks some. The sample contains about 45,000 clones, roughly 79% of which appear only once. Sequences were derived from peripheral blood mononuclear cells, sampled before any cancer treatment. All receptors come from a man aged 35-69 years with stage III lung adenocarcinoma.

The chain uses TRBV5-1 and TRBJ1-1, with 9 bases that match TRBD1. CDR1 is SGHRS, CDR2 YFSETQ, per germline. This CDR3 has 16 amino acids. The V segment lost 0 bases and the J segment 4 bases; nucleotides outside the gene matches: 7. CDR3 sequence: CASSLAGTGYGTEAFF. In nucleotides, the CDR3 is TGCGCCAGCAGCTTGGCCGGGACAGGGTATGGCACTGAAGCTTTCTTT. Supplemented by reference TRBV5-1 and TRBJ1-1, the full variable domain reads KAGVTQTPRYLIKTRGQQVTLSCSPISGHRSVSWYQQTPGQGLQFLFEYFSETQRNKGNFPGRFSGRQFSNSRSEMNVSTLELGDSALYLCASSLAGTGYGTEAFFGQGTRLTVV.

In the case of this clone: Germline is not matched at one junction end, which may reflect a read error. At the DNA level, this CDR3 is encoded by other sequences in the same sample as well. CDR3 in DNA: TGTGCCAGCAGCCCCTGGGGACTAGCGGGGGACTCCTACGAGCAGTACTTT. It specifies CASSPWGLAGDSYEQYF. The V and J genes are TRBV11-2 and TRBJ2-7; 14 nucleotides agree with TRBD2. This CDR3 comprises 17 residues. The V gene's germline CDR1 is SGHAT and CDR2 FQNNGV.

V is TRBV28 and J is TRBJ1-2, with a possible D match to TRBD1 (5 bases). V lost 1 base to trimming and J lost 4 bases, with 10 bases between them. This CDR3 region has 14 residues. Per germline, CDR1 MDHEN and CDR2 SYDVKM. For the CDR3, the DNA is TGTGCCAGCAGTTTATTAGGGGTGAGCTATGGCTACACCTTC. It yields the protein CASSLLGVSYGYTF.

This sequence joins TRBV5-6 and TRBJ2-5, with a weak D call TRBD1 (6 bases). V shed 1 base and J shed 4 bases, with 8 bases lying between them. The CDR3 consists of 13 residues. Per the germline V gene, CDR1 is SGHDT and CDR2 is YYEEEE. CDR3: CASSLNRVETQYF. DNA for the CDR3: TGTGCCAGCAGCTTGAACAGGGTAGAGACCCAGTACTTC.

The rearrangement uses TRBV18 and TRBJ1-1; no clear D. Germline V gene data show CDR1 as KGHSH and CDR2 as LQKENI. Trimming took off 0 bases at V and 2 bases at J, with 7 bases between the two ends. CDR3 size: 14 residues. Here the CDR3 reads CASSPPPGNTEAFF. CDR3 DNA sequence: TGTGCCAGCTCACCACCGCCGGGAAACACTGAAGCTTTCTTT. Complete variable domain (other parts from reference TRBV18 and TRBJ1-1): NAGVMQNPRHLVRRRGQEARLRCSPMKGHSHVYWYRQLPEEGLKFMVYLQKENIIDESGMPKERFSAEFPKEGPSILRIQQVVRGDSAAYFCASSPPPGNTEAFFGQGTRLTVV.

This chain connects TRBV30 to TRBJ1-4; D unresolved. This CDR3 has 12 amino acids. Per germline, CDR1 GTSNPN and CDR2 SVGIG (reference sequence). Trimming cost V 0 bases and J 7 bases, with 6 bases left between them. CDR3 DNA: TGTGCCTGGAGTGTACAAAGTGAAAAACTGTTTTTT. Translated, it gives CAWSVQSEKLFF. Using reference TRBV30 and TRBJ1-4 for the parts outside the CDR3, the full variable domain is SQTIHQWPATLVQPVGSPLSLECTVEGTSNPNLYWYRQAAGRGLQLLFYSVGIGQISSEVPQNLSASRPQDRQFILSSKKLLLSDSGFYLCAWSVQSEKLFFGSGTQLSVL.

The chain employs TRBV4-1 and TRBJ2-2; D call uncertain. The V gene's germline CDR1 is MGHRA and CDR2 YSYEKL. The CDR3 totals 16 residues. Trimming stripped 0 bases from V and 4 bases from J, with 12 bases between. In DNA form, the CDR3 reads TGCGCCAGCAGCCAAGACAGTGGCAGGCCCACCGGGGAGCTGTTTTTT. As protein: CASSQDSGRPTGELFF.

The chain has TRBV18 and TRBJ2-5, with 11 bases lining up with TRBD1. Matching the DNA end better, TRBJ2-7 makes the J call doubtful. Germline V gene lookup returns CDR1 KGHSH and CDR2 LQKENI. The CDR3 extends over 16 amino acids. The CDR3 DNA reads as TGTGCCAGCTCACCACGAGGGACAGGGGGCTCCTACGAGCAGTACTTC. Translation: CASSPRGTGGSYEQYF.

Written as DNA, the CDR3 is TGTGCCAGCAGTCCTCGACACGGCTCACCCCTCCACTTT. This sequence encodes CASSPRHGSPLHF. The chain joins TRBV27 to TRBJ1-6, with unresolved D. Germline V gene sequence: CDR1 MNHEY, CDR2 SMNVEV (reference sequence). Trimming took off 5 bases at V and 10 bases at J, with 12 bases between the two ends. The CDR3 loop spans 13 amino acids.

The gene calls are TRBV7-2 and TRBJ2-7, with 9 bases aligning to TRBD2. The CDR3 is 16 residues long. The germline CDR1 and CDR2 sequences are SGHTA and FQGNSA. V shed 4 bases, J shed 3 bases, and the junction held 10 bases outside the gene matches. DNA for the CDR3: TGTGCCAGCAGCTCCTTAGGGGGTAGCGGGGGCTACGAGCAGTACTTC. Translated: CASSSLGGSGGYEQYF.

This chain links TRBV6-5 with TRBJ2-5; possibly TRBD1 for D (7 bases). The CDR3 sequence is 15 residues long. CDR1 MNHEY and CDR2 SVGAGI come from the germline V gene. V was clipped by 6 bases and J by 5 bases, with 19 bases between them. The CDR3 nucleotides read TGTGCCAGCAGGATTTACAGGGGAGGAGAGGAGACCCAGTACTTC. The encoded protein is CASRIYRGGEETQYF.

This clone occurred a few times. CDR3 loop: CASSWTTGVNTEAFF. For the CDR3, the DNA is TGCGCCAGCAGCTGGACGACAGGGGTGAACACTGAAGCTTTCTTT. The J gene is TRBJ1-1, the V gene TRBV5-1, with 8 bases lining up with TRBD1. CDR1 and CDR2 (germline): SGHRS, YFSETQ. This CDR3 is built from 15 residues. V lost 3 bases to trimming and J lost 0 bases; unmatched junction nucleotides: 4.

The chain combines TRBV12-5 with TRBJ1-5, with D possibly matching TRBD1 (6 bases). The V gene lost 2 bases and the J gene lost 3 bases, with 11 bases spanning the gap. Germline lookup yields CDR1 LGHNT and CDR2 FRNRAP. CDR3 length: 15 residues. Here the CDR3 DNA reads TGTGCTAGTGGTTTGCTGACAGGCCCCAATCAGCCCCAGCATTTT. Protein product: CASGLLTGPNQPQHF.

The chain combines TRBV7-7 with TRBJ2-5; the D is unclear. CDR1 and CDR2 from the germline V gene are SSHAT and FNYEAQ (reference sequence). The CDR3 runs 15 residues. V was trimmed by 2 bases and J by 2 bases, leaving 12 bases between them. The CDR3 here is CASSLQTGPQETQYF. CDR3 bases: TGTGCCAGCAGCTTACAAACGGGTCCGCAAGAGACCCAGTACTTC.

The chain couples TRBV27 to TRBJ2-3, with D possibly TRBD1 on 7 matching bases. V lost 5 bases and J 5 bases, leaving 17 bases between the germline ends. CDR3 length equals 15 residues. From germline, CDR1 is MNHEY and CDR2 SMNVEV (reference sequence). The CDR3, as DNA: TGTGCCAGCAGTCCTTTGAGGGGGCGGGGAGATACGCAGTATTTT. Translating gives CASSPLRGRGDTQYF.

The chain combines TRBV6-5 with TRBJ2-7; 7 nucleotides match TRBD1. The CDR3 totals 15 residues. The trim removed 6 bases at V and 0 bases at J, leaving 8 bases unmatched. Germline CDR1 reads MNHEY; CDR2 reads SVGAGI. Written as DNA, the CDR3 is TGTGCCAGCAGCTCCCCAGGGGGAAGCTCCTACGAGCAGTACTTC. The encoded protein is CASSSPGGSSYEQYF.